The 28 T cell receptor beta chains below were found in one sample sequenced in a study of technical replicates of blood from four donors. Profiled with immunoSEQ multiplex PCR; TCRdb holds only in-frame clones, not every one. The profile shows 60,000 to 65,000 clones, 75% to 90% of them singletons. The sequenced sample consisted of PBMCs. These receptor sequences come from a human donor in good health. Some clones in this sample may be carry-over from other donors' samples.

The chain links TRBV7-2 to TRBJ2-5; 7 bases line up with TRBD1. Germline V lookup: CDR1 SGHTA, CDR2 FQGNSA. The CDR3 runs to 15 residues. Trimming removed 4 bases from V and 0 bases from J; junction bases left unmatched: 5. This CDR3 reads CASSSIDRDQETQYF. DNA of the CDR3: TGTGCCAGCAGCTCCATCGACAGGGACCAAGAGACCCAGTACTTC. The full variable domain, completed using reference TRBV7-2 and TRBJ2-5, is GAGVSQSPSNKVTEKGKDVELRCDPISGHTALYWYRQSLGQGLEFLIYFQGNSAPDKSGLPSDRFSAERTGGSVSTLTIQRTQQEDSAVYLCASSSIDRDQETQYFGPGTRLLVL.

The chain carries TRBV15 and TRBJ2-2; D is perhaps TRBD1 (6 bases). Germline loops: CDR1 LNHNV, CDR2 YYDKDF (reference sequence). V was pared by 1 base and J by 6 bases, with 18 bases between. There are 17 residues in the CDR3. CDR3 region: CATSRAGAKGGSGELFF. The CDR3 DNA is TGTGCCACCAGCAGAGCAGGGGCGAAGGGTGGCTCCGGGGAGCTGTTTTTT. Combining the CDR3 with reference TRBV15 and TRBJ2-2 gives the whole variable domain DAMVIQNPRYQVTQFGKPVTLSCSQTLNHNVMYWYQQKSSQAPKLLFHYYDKDFNNEADTPDNFQSRRPNTSFCFLDIRSPGLGDTAMYLCATSRAGAKGGSGELFFGEGSRLTVL.

This clone was counted a single time. The chain joins TRBV7-2 to TRBJ2-2, with TRBD2 matching 11 bases. Germline loops: CDR1 SGHTA, CDR2 FQGNSA. V lost 5 bases to trimming and J lost 4 bases; unmatched junction nucleotides: 12. The CDR3 consists of 18 residues. As DNA, the CDR3 is TGTGCCAGCAGCCGCACGGGTAGCGGGAGGGCCGGCACCGGGGAGCTGTTTTTT. This sequence encodes CASSRTGSGRAGTGELFF.

The chain combines TRBV15 with TRBJ2-4; D possibly corresponds to TRBD1 (6 bases). V was pared by 5 bases and J by 7 bases, with 15 bases between. There are 14 residues in the CDR3. Germline CDR1 LNHNV, CDR2 YYDKDF (reference sequence). In nucleotides, the CDR3 is TGTGCCACCAGCCGGGAACAGGGTGTTAACATTCAGTACTTC. Translating gives CATSREQGVNIQYF.

The chain uses TRBV6-5 and TRBJ2-2, with 11 positions matching TRBD1. The germline gives CDR1 MNHEY, CDR2 SVGAGI. V lost 6 bases to trimming and J lost 7 bases; unmatched junction nucleotides: 7. The length of the CDR3 is 15 residues. This CDR3 is CASSPGTGGDGELFF. CDR3 bases: TGTGCCAGCAGCCCCGGGACAGGGGGGGACGGGGAGCTGTTTTTT.

The chain has TRBV2 and TRBJ1-5; 7 nucleotides align to TRBD1. CDR1 and CDR2 from the germline V gene are SNHLY and FYNNEI. The J segment lost 1 base and the V segment lost 6 bases, leaving 3 bases of the junction unmatched. The CDR3 has 14 amino acids. The CDR3: CASRGGGSNQPQHF. The CDR3 coding sequence is TGTGCCAGCAGAGGGGGCGGCAGCAATCAGCCCCAGCATTTT.

This clone was seen only a few times. The genes are TRBV7-9 and TRBJ1-2; 7 nucleotides line up with TRBD1. V lost 4 bases, J lost 0 bases, and 11 bases stayed unmatched. CDR3 length: 17 residues. The germline gives CDR1 SEHNR, CDR2 FQNEAQ (reference sequence). CDR3 DNA sequence: TGTGCCAGCAGCTCCGTCGCGGACAGGTTGTCTAACTATGGCTACACCTTC. Translated: CASSSVADRLSNYGYTF.

The chain joins TRBV7-2 to TRBJ2-5, with a possible D match to TRBD2 (5 bases). Per the germline V gene, CDR1 is SGHTA and CDR2 is FQGNSA. The CDR3 length is 15 residues. V was cut by 4 bases and J by 4 bases, with 16 bases left in between. As DNA, the CDR3 is TGTGCCAGCAGCTCCTCAGCGGTAAGAGGAGAGACCCAGTACTTC. Amino acids: CASSSSAVRGETQYF.

This chain joins TRBV30 and TRBJ2-5; D is possibly TRBD1 (6 bases). CDR3 length equals 13 residues. V was trimmed by 4 bases and J by 4 bases, leaving 13 bases between them. Germline CDR1 reads GTSNPN; CDR2 reads SVGIG (reference sequence). DNA of the CDR3: TGTGCCTGGACAACAGGGAATGGAGAGACCCAGTACTTC. This translates into CAWTTGNGETQYF.

The V and J genes are TRBV10-3 and TRBJ2-3; 11 bases align to TRBD2. The ends lost 0 bases at V and 9 bases at J; junction bases unmatched: 5. Per the germline V gene, CDR1 is ENHRY and CDR2 is SYGVKD. The CDR3 totals 15 residues. CDR3 nucleotide sequence: TGTGCCATCAGTGAGTCGAAGGCTAGCGGGAGGACGCAGTATTTT. It yields the protein CAISESKASGRTQYF.

The CDR3 DNA reads as TGTGCCAGCAGGGTTGAGGTGAACACTGAAGCTTTCTTT. This sequence encodes CASRVEVNTEAFF. V usage is TRBV6-4 and J usage is TRBJ1-1, with unresolved D. Germline CDR1 reads MRHNA; CDR2 reads SNTAGT. Trimming stripped 6 bases from V and 0 bases from J, with 8 bases between. The CDR3 contains 13 residues.

Only a few counts were recorded for this clone. This same CDR3 is encoded by further DNA sequences in the sample. The V and J genes are TRBV5-4 and TRBJ1-2; perhaps TRBD1 as D (5 bases). Deletions cut 4 bases from V and 2 bases from J, with 9 bases between. Germline CDR1 SGHNT, CDR2 YYREEE (reference sequence). This CDR3 is 13 amino acids long. This CDR3 reads CASSLDRNYGYTF. Written as DNA, the CDR3 is TGTGCCAGCAGCCTCGACAGAAACTATGGCTACACCTTC.

This clone was observed a single time. The rearrangement links TRBV6-5 to TRBJ1-2; TRBD1 agrees at 7 bases. The V gene's germline CDR1 is MNHEY and CDR2 SVGAGI. The CDR3 contains 15 residues. V shed 0 bases and J 4 bases; nucleotides not matched to a gene: 5. The CDR3 DNA reads TGTGCCAGCAGTTACTCCGGGCAGGGGGGCTATGGCTACACCTTC. It yields the protein CASSYSGQGGYGYTF.

In its sample, this clone was seen once. The chain carries TRBV14 and TRBJ2-7, with 9 positions matching TRBD1. The ends lost 8 bases at V and 5 bases at J; junction bases unmatched: 10. Germline V gene sequence: CDR1 SGHDN, CDR2 FVKESK. This CDR3 has 14 amino acids. The CDR3 coding sequence is TGTGCCAGCGTCCGGGACAGGGTTCTCGACGAGCAGTACTTC. Protein product: CASVRDRVLDEQYF. Filled out from reference TRBV14 and TRBJ2-7, the complete variable domain reads EAGVTQFPSHSVIEKGQTVTLRCDPISGHDNLYWYRRVMGKEIKFLLHFVKESKQDESGMPNNRFLAERTGGTYSTLKVQPAELEDSGVYFCASVRDRVLDEQYFGPGTRLTVT.

This clone showed up just a few times. This chain uses TRBV19 with TRBJ1-2; 10 bases are shared with TRBD1. CDR1 and CDR2 from the germline V gene are LNHDA and SQIVND (reference sequence). With V trimmed by 4 bases and J by 2 bases, 4 bases remained unmatched. This CDR3 spans 15 amino acids. CDR3 in amino acids: CASSTRTGGNYGYTF. The CDR3 nucleotides read TGTGCCAGTAGTACCCGGACAGGGGGGAACTATGGCTACACCTTC.

This clone showed up just once. The chain links TRBV5-1 to TRBJ2-1, with TRBD2 as a possible D gene (6 bases). V dropped 2 bases and J dropped 0 bases, with 21 bases sitting between them. Per germline, CDR1 SGHRS and CDR2 YFSETQ. The CDR3 covers 19 residues. CDR3 sequence: CASSFPDITAGSSYNEQFF. CDR3 bases: TGCGCCAGCAGCTTTCCGGACATAACAGCGGGTAGCTCCTACAATGAGCAGTTCTTC.

In its sample, this clone was seen once. The chain carries TRBV19 and TRBJ1-2; TRBD1 aligns across 11 bases. CDR3 size: 17 residues. From germline, CDR1 is LNHDA and CDR2 SQIVND (reference sequence). V shed 5 bases and J 0 bases; nucleotides not matched to a gene: 8. The CDR3 reads CASSPGTGGPTNYGYTF. In nucleotides, the CDR3 is TGTGCCAGTAGTCCTGGGACAGGGGGACCCACTAACTATGGCTACACCTTC.

The chain joins TRBV7-6 to TRBJ2-7; 9 positions agree with TRBD2. The CDR3 totals 15 residues. Germline CDR1 reads SGHVS; CDR2 reads FNYEAQ. Unmatched junction bases numbered 5, after V lost 3 bases and J lost 2 bases. The CDR3 DNA follows: TGTGCCAGCAGCTTGGGAGGGACTAGCACCTACGAGCAGTACTTC. Its translation: CASSLGGTSTYEQYF.

This clone was detected only a few times. The chain combines TRBV27 with TRBJ1-4; D is undetermined. CDR1 is MNHEY and CDR2 is SMNVEV in the germline V gene (reference sequence). The CDR3 contains 15 residues. V was pared by 2 bases and J by 6 bases, with 13 bases between. CDR3 sequence: CASSLERGADEKLFF. CDR3 in DNA: TGTGCCAGCAGTTTAGAACGTGGCGCGGATGAAAAACTGTTTTTT.

This CDR3 reads CAISLSTDTQYF. The CDR3 DNA follows: TGTGCCATAAGCCTTAGCACAGATACGCAGTATTTT. J is TRBJ2-3 and V is TRBV6-1, with D unclear. The CDR3 runs to 12 residues. The V gene lost 10 bases and the J gene lost 0 bases, with 8 bases spanning the gap. The germline gives CDR1 MNHNS, CDR2 SASEGT.

V and J are TRBV9 and TRBJ2-1; 10 bases line up with TRBD1. This CDR3 contains 16 residues. Germline V gene sequence: CDR1 SGDLS, CDR2 YYNGEE. The V gene end was trimmed by 4 bases and the J gene end by 7 bases; junction bases not matched to a gene: 11. The CDR3 reads CASSRRGDRGLNEQFF. CDR3 in DNA: TGTGCCAGCAGCAGAAGGGGGGACAGGGGTTTAAATGAGCAGTTCTTC.

This chain uses TRBV30 with TRBJ1-2, with 8 bases lining up with TRBD1. J gave up 0 bases and V 5 bases, and 20 bases lay outside the gene matches. Germline loops: CDR1 GTSNPN, CDR2 SVGIG (reference sequence). This CDR3 spans 19 amino acids. CDR3 residues: CAWPVRDRLPSIANYGYTF. CDR3 in DNA: TGTGCCTGGCCCGTAAGGGACAGGCTTCCATCTATTGCTAACTATGGCTACACCTTC.

This chain connects TRBV10-3 to TRBJ1-5, with 8 bases lining up with TRBD1. Trimming at V came to 0 bases and at J to 9 bases, leaving 7 bases not matched to a gene. The CDR3 spans 15 residues. Germline CDR1 and CDR2: ENHRY and SYGVKD. CDR3 sequence (DNA): TGTGCCATCAGTGAGTCGACAGGGGATACCCGGCCCCAGCATTTT. This codes for CAISESTGDTRPQHF.

The chain combines TRBV30 with TRBJ1-2, with 11 bases that match TRBD1. This CDR3 has 13 amino acids. After removal of 0 bases from V and 8 bases from J, the junction contained 2 bases not matched to a gene. CDR1 GTSNPN and CDR2 SVGIG come from the germline V gene (reference sequence). The CDR3 nucleotides read TGTGCCTGGAGTGTCCGGGACAGGGGGGGCTACACCTTC. It is translated as CAWSVRDRGGYTF.

V and J are TRBV18 and TRBJ2-1, with 15 bases aligning to TRBD2. This CDR3 has 16 amino acids. Trimming took 0 bases from V and 9 from J; bases not matched to a gene: 3. Germline assignment: CDR1 KGHSH and CDR2 LQKENI. CDR3 sequence: CASSPPGLAGGFEQFF. CDR3 nucleotide sequence: TGTGCCAGCTCACCACCGGGACTAGCGGGGGGATTTGAGCAGTTCTTC. Full variable domain (missing parts from reference TRBV18 and TRBJ2-1): NAGVMQNPRHLVRRRGQEARLRCSPMKGHSHVYWYRQLPEEGLKFMVYLQKENIIDESGMPKERFSAEFPKEGPSILRIQQVVRGDSAAYFCASSPPGLAGGFEQFFGPGTRLTVL.

This clone was counted a few times. This chain uses TRBV18 with TRBJ1-6; 8 bases align to TRBD1. V shed 6 bases and J 8 bases; nucleotides not matched to a gene: 9. The length of the CDR3 is 15 residues. CDR1 KGHSH and CDR2 LQKENI come from the germline V gene. CDR3 bases: TGTGCCAGCTCGATGCGACAGGGGACGGATTCACCCCTCCACTTT. Residues: CASSMRQGTDSPLHF.

The V call is TRBV18, the J call TRBJ1-6; no clear D. V shed 3 bases and J shed 7 bases, with 10 bases lying between them. This CDR3 contains 14 residues. Germline lookup yields CDR1 KGHSH and CDR2 LQKENI. The CDR3 region has the DNA TGTGCCAGCTCACCTGCACTAAACAATTCACCCCTCCACTTT. This codes for CASSPALNNSPLHF.

This sequence joins TRBV4-1 and TRBJ2-7; D not resolved. Per germline, CDR1 MGHRA and CDR2 YSYEKL. V was trimmed by 1 base and J by 0 bases, leaving 10 bases between them. There are 15 residues in the CDR3. DNA of the CDR3: TGCGCCAGCAGCCAAGCGGCGGCGTCCTCCTACGAGCAGTACTTC. Translation: CASSQAAASSYEQYF.